These 10 T cell receptor beta chains share one sample of origin, sequenced in a study of CD8 T cells in ankylosing spondylitis (dated by TCRdb to the late 2010s). Libraries were built with 5' RACE. Sequenced using an Illumina HiSeq 2500. Starting from the raw public reads, TCRdb applied fastp trimming at Q25, assembled clones with MiXCR and retained in-frame beta chains. For every CDR3 protein sequence, its rows merge into one entry that carries the most common genes and DNA. This sample comprises 300,000 to 400,000 distinct CDR3 sequences, 11% of them detected only once. The ten largest clonotypes hold around 8.4% of the sample. Sequenced sample: blood, either unsorted or a sorted T cell fraction (not recorded which). The receptor source for this set is a female donor with ankylosing spondylitis or in good health (not recorded which).

This clonotype has only a few counts. V and J are TRBV5-5 and TRBJ2-3; D remains ambiguous. V lost 5 bases and J 4 bases, leaving 14 bases between the germline ends. CDR3 length equals 14 residues. Looked up from germline, CDR1 is SGHKS and CDR2 is YYEKEE (reference sequence). The CDR3 region has the DNA TGTGCCAGCAGTCCCGGAGTTATCGCAGATACGCAGTATTTT. The encoded protein is CASSPGVIADTQYF.

This clonotype came up many times. The chain employs TRBV24-1 and TRBJ2-2, with D possibly TRBD1 on 5 matching bases. Deletions cut 4 bases from V and 2 bases from J, with 13 bases between. The germline gives CDR1 KGHDR, CDR2 SFDVKD. CDR3 length: 16 residues. DNA of the CDR3: TGTGCCACCAGTGACCGACGACAGTCCAACACCGGGGAGCTGTTTTTT. Its protein product is CATSDRRQSNTGELFF.

This clonotype was counted a few times. The V and J genes are TRBV13 and TRBJ2-1; tentatively, D is TRBD1 (6 bases). This CDR3 has 17 residues. In germline, CDR1 is PRHDT, CDR2 FYEKMQ (reference sequence). V lost 5 bases and J 0 bases, leaving 17 bases between the germline ends. The CDR3 loop is CASSPGAPQSSYNEQFF. The CDR3 DNA follows: TGTGCCAGCAGCCCAGGGGCGCCTCAGAGCTCCTACAATGAGCAGTTCTTC. Together with reference TRBV13 and TRBJ2-1, the CDR3 gives the full variable domain: AAGVIQSPRHLIKEKRETATLKCYPIPRHDTVYWYQQGPGQDPQFLISFYEKMQSDKGSIPDRFSAQQFSDYHSELNMSSLELGDSALYFCASSPGAPQSSYNEQFFGPGTRLTVL.

As for this clonotype: Because it lacks the conserved phenylalanine or tryptophan at the end, this CDR3 is likely a read error. The rearrangement uses TRBV3-1 and TRBJ1-6, with a tentative D call TRBD1 (5 bases). Trimming stripped 0 bases from V and 2 bases from J, with 8 bases between. The CDR3 is 16 residues long. Germline-derived CDR1 and CDR2 are LGHDT and YNNKEL (reference sequence). In DNA, the CDR3 is TGTGCCAGCAGCCAAGAGGGGACCACCTATAATTCACCCCTCCACTAT. This encodes CASSQEGTTYNSPLHY.

This clonotype has just a few counts. V and J are TRBV19 and TRBJ2-6; 12 nucleotides align to TRBD2. The CDR3 runs to 19 residues. V was clipped by 6 bases and J by 0 bases; unmatched bases: 9. Germline-derived CDR1 and CDR2 are LNHDA and SQIVND (reference sequence). The CDR3: CASRPGLAGTSSGANVLTF. CDR3 DNA: TGTGCCAGTAGGCCCGGACTAGCGGGGACGAGCTCTGGGGCCAACGTCCTGACTTTC.

This clonotype appeared a few times. The V call is TRBV6-5, the J call TRBJ2-1; 8 bases map to TRBD1. J was trimmed by 1 base and V by 5 bases; bases with no gene match: 7. CDR1 and CDR2 (germline): MNHEY, SVGAGI. This CDR3 is 16 amino acids long. The CDR3 loop reads CASSLPTGVSYNEQFF. The CDR3 DNA is TGTGCCAGCAGTCTACCGACAGGGGTTTCCTACAATGAGCAGTTCTTC.

Comment on this clonotype: One junction end disagrees with the germline gene, perhaps due to a read error. The chain couples TRBV12-3 or TRBV12-4 to TRBJ2-2; TRBD1 agrees at 11 bases. The CDR3 is 18 amino acids. Here the CDR3 DNA reads TGTACCAGCAGACAGACTGGACAGGGGGCGACGAACACCGGGGAGCTGTTTTTT. It specifies CTSRQTGQGATNTGELFF.

This clonotype appeared many times. The chain uses TRBV20-1 and TRBJ2-7; D is perhaps TRBD1 or TRBD2 (5 bases each). From germline, CDR1 is DFQATT and CDR2 SNEGSKA (reference sequence). V lost 5 bases and J 3 bases, leaving 20 bases between the germline ends. This CDR3 spans 15 amino acids. The CDR3 DNA follows: TGCAGTGCTCCGAAACCCCCGACAGCGGACTACGAGCAGTACTTC. It codes for CSAPKPPTADYEQYF.

This clonotype was recorded at least ten times. V gene TRBV18 combines with J gene TRBJ2-6, with D possibly matching TRBD2 (5 bases). Per germline, CDR1 KGHSH and CDR2 LQKENI. V lost 2 bases, J lost 1 base, and 6 bases lay in between. The CDR3 is made up of 15 amino acids. In DNA form, the CDR3 reads TGTGCCAGCTCACCAGGAGGATCTGGGGCCAACGTCCTGACTTTC. It is translated as CASSPGGSGANVLTF.

The V call is TRBV5-1, the J call TRBJ2-7; the D is unclear. Germline loops: CDR1 SGHRS, CDR2 YFSETQ. Trimming left V 0 bases short and J 2 bases short, with 9 bases between. The CDR3 is made up of 14 amino acids. The CDR3 DNA follows: TGCGCCAGCAGCTTGGGGCTGGGAACCTACGAGCAGTACTTC. Protein product: CASSLGLGTYEQYF.